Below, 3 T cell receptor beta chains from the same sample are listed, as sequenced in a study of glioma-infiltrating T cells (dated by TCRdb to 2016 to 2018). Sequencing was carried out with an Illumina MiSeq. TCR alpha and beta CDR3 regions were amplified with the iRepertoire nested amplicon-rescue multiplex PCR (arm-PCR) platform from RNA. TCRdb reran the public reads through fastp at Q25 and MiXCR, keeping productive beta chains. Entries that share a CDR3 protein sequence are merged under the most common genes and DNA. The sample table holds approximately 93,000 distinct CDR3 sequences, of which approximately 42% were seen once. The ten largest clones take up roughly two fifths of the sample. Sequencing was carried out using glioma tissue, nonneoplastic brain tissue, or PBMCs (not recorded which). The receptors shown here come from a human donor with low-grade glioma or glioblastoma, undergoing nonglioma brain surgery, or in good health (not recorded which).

This CDR3 reads CASKSGRVTDTQYF. The CDR3 coding sequence is TGTGCCTCTAAGAGCGGGAGAGTAACAGATACGCAGTATTTT. This chain links TRBV19 with TRBJ2-3; 8 positions agree with TRBD2. V lost 11 bases and J lost 3; bases outside the gene matches: 10. The germline gives CDR1 LNHDA, CDR2 SQIVND (reference sequence). This CDR3 is built from 14 residues.

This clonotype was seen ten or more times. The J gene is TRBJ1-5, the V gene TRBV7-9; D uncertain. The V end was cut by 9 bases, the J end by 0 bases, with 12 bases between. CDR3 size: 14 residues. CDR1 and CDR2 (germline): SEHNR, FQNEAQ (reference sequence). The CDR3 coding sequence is TGTGCCAGTGCCGATATGAGTAGCAATCAGCCCCAGCATTTT. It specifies CASADMSSNQPQHF.

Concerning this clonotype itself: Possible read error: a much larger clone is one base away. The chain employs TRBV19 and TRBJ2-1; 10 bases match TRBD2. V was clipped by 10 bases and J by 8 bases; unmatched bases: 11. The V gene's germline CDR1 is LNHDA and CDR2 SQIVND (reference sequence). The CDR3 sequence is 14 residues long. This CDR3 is CATNSGRGFYEQFF. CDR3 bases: TGTGCCACAAACAGCGGGAGGGGTTTCTATGAGCAGTTCTTC.